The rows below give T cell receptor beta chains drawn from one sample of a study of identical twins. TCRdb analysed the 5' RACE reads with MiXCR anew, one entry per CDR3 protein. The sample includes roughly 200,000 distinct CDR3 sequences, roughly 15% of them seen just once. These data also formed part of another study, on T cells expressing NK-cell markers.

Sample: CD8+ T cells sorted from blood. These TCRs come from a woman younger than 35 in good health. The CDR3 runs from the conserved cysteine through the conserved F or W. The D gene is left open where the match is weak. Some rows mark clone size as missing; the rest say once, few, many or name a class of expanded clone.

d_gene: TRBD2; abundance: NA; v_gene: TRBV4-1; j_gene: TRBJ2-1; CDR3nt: TGCGCCAGCAGCCCCAGACCCCGACTAGCGAACCACAATGAGCAGTTCTTC; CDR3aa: CASSPRPRLANHNEQFF
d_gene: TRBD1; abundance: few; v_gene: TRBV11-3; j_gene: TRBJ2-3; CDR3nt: TGTGCCATACAGGGGTCCGGACACGGGGCCTACACAGATACGCAGTATTTT; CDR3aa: CAIQGSGHGAYTDTQYF
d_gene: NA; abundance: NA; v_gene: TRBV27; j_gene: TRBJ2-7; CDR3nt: TGTGCCAGCAGTTTAGCCGGTGGCCACGAGCAGTACTTC; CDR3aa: CASSLAGGHEQYF
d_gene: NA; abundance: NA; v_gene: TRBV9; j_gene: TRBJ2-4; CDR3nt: TGTGCCAGCAGCGGAGGGTTGAGCCCCCACATTCAGTACTTC; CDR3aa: CASSGGLSPHIQYF
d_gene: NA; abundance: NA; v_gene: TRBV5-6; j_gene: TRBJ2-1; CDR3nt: TGTGCTAGCAGCTTAGGGGTTAGCTCCTACAATGAGCAGTTCTTC; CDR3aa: CASSLGVSSYNEQFF
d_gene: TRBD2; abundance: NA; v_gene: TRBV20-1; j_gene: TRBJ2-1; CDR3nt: TGCAGTGCTAGGGCTGAGGGAGGGATCCCCGATGGGTTATATGAGCAGTTCTTC; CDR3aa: CSARAEGGIPDGLYEQFF
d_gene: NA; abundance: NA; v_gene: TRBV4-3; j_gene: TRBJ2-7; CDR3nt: TGCGCCAGCAGCCAGGGAGTCTCCTACGAGCAGTACTTC; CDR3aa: CASSQGVSYEQYF
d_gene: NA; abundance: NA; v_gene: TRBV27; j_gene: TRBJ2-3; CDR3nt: TGTGCCAGCGCGGTGCGGCACCGCCAGAGGACAGATACGCAGTATTTT; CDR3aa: CASAVRHRQRTDTQYF
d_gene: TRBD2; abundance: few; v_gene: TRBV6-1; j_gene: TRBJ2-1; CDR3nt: TGTGCCAGCCTCGCGCCGAGCGGGAGCGGGTACAATGAGCAGTTCTTC; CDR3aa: CASLAPSGSGYNEQFF
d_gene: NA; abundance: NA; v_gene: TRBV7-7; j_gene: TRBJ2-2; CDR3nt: TGTGCTAGCAGCTTACACGGATACACCGGGGAGCTGTTTTTT; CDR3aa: CASSLHGYTGELFF
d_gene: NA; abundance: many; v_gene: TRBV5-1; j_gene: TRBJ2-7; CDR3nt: TGCGCCAGCAGCTTGGCTACCGAGCAGTACTTC; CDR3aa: CASSLATEQYF
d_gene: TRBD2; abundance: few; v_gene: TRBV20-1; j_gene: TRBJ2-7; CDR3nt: TGCAGTGCTAGGGTACTGACTAGCGGGGGGCCCTCCTACGAGCAGTACTTC; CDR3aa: CSARVLTSGGPSYEQYF
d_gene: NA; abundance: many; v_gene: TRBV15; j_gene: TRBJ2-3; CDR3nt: TGTGCCACCAGCAGAGAAGGCTTCGTGCGAGCGGACCTCACAGATACGCAGTATTTT; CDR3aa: CATSREGFVRADLTDTQYF
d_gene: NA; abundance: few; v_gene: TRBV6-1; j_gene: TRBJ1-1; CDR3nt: TGTGCCAGCAACGACGGACAACACACTGAAGCTTTCTTT; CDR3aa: CASNDGQHTEAFF
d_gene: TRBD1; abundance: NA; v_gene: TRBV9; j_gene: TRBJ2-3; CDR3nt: TGTGCCAGCAGCCCCGGGACAGGTCCTGGGGGAGATACGCAGTATTTT; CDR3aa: CASSPGTGPGGDTQYF
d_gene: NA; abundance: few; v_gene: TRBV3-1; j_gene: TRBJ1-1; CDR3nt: TGTGCCAGCAGCCAGGACAGTGTATTCACTGAAGCTTTCTTT; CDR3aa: CASSQDSVFTEAFF
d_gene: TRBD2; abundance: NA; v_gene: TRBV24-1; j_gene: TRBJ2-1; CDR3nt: TGTGCCACCAGTGAGACTAGCGGGGGGGCCAGAAATGAGCAGTTCTTC; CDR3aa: CATSETSGGARNEQFF
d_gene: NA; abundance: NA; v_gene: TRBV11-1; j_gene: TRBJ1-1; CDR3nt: TGTGCCAGCAGCTCCCGACGGCAGGCGGACACTGAAGCTTTCTTT; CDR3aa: CASSSRRQADTEAFF
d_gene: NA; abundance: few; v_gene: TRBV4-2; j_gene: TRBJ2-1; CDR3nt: TGTGCCAGCAGCCAAGGCGGGTGGCAGTTCTTC; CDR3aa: CASSQGGWQFF
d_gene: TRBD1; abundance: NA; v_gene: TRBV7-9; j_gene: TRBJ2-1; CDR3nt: TGTGCCAGCAGCCGAAGACCGGGACAGGGCGGTAATGAGCAGTTCTTC; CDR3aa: CASSRRPGQGGNEQFF